These 23 T cell receptor beta chains were all obtained from the same sample, sequenced in a study of blood T cell repertoires in COVID-19. Data came from immunoSEQ multiplex PCR; TCRdb stores just in-frame clones and leaves some out. The sample holds roughly 290,000 clones, around 89% seen once. The sample comprised peripheral blood. These TCRs come from a man aged 30-40 years with acute or convalescent COVID-19.

This sequence joins TRBV30 and TRBJ1-5, with 9 bases that match TRBD1. Germline CDR1 GTSNPN, CDR2 SVGIG (reference sequence). J was trimmed by 7 bases and V by 4 bases; bases with no gene match: 5. This CDR3 has 13 amino acids. CDR3 sequence reads: CAWKGQGRQPQHF. In DNA, the CDR3 is TGTGCCTGGAAAGGACAGGGGCGGCAGCCCCAGCATTTT.

The chain joins TRBV30 to TRBJ1-1; D is unclear. In germline, CDR1 is GTSNPN, CDR2 SVGIG (reference sequence). Trimming took 0 bases from V and 11 from J, leaving 10 bases between them. The CDR3 extends over 11 amino acids. The CDR3 loop is CAWSVRGVAFF. The CDR3 DNA sequence: TGTGCCTGGAGTGTACGGGGTGTGGCTTTCTTT.

This chain joins TRBV7-8 and TRBJ1-2; TRBD1 is a possible D gene (5 bases). In germline, CDR1 is SGHVS, CDR2 FQNEAQ. V was cut by 0 bases and J by 8 bases, with 16 bases left in between. The CDR3 is 15 residues long. CDR3 sequence reads: CASSLALIGEGGYTF. The CDR3, as DNA: TGTGCCAGCAGCTTAGCGCTTATAGGGGAGGGAGGCTACACCTTC.

A remark on this clone: Other DNA sequences in this sample translate to the same CDR3. This chain links TRBV28 with TRBJ1-2; D is perhaps TRBD1 (6 bases). The CDR3 covers 13 residues. Between the trimmed V and J ends, which lost 3 bases and 2 bases, there was a span of 7 bases. Germline-derived CDR1 and CDR2 are MDHEN and SYDVKM. As DNA, the CDR3 is TGTGCCAGCAGTTTCAGGGGCAACTATGGCTACACCTTC. Protein: CASSFRGNYGYTF.

The J gene is TRBJ2-3, the V gene TRBV10-2; 12 nucleotides line up with TRBD2. CDR3 size: 17 residues. Trimming cost V 8 bases and J 0 bases; bases outside gene matches: 9. CDR1 is WSHSY, CDR2 SAAADI, per germline. In nucleotides, the CDR3 is TGCGCCAGCCATAGGACTAGCGGGGAGCCTAGCACAGATACGCAGTATTTT. Translation gives CASHRTSGEPSTDTQYF.

The rearrangement links TRBV28 to TRBJ2-1; TRBD2 is a possible D gene (7 bases). The V and J ends lost 4 bases and 4 bases respectively, with 20 bases between them. The CDR3 runs to 17 residues. Germline values: CDR1 MDHEN, CDR2 SYDVKM. The CDR3 loop reads CASSSSGTLDEYNEQFF. In DNA, the CDR3 is TGTGCCAGCAGTTCGAGCGGGACACTGGATGAGTACAATGAGCAGTTCTTC.

The chain recombines TRBV6-6 with TRBJ1-5, with D possibly matching TRBD1 (6 bases). This CDR3 spans 14 amino acids. Germline CDR1 MNHNY, CDR2 SVGAGI (reference sequence). V lost 6 bases, J lost 3 bases, and 12 bases lay in between. The CDR3 region has the DNA TGTGCCAGCAGCCCCGGGACATCCAATCAGCCCCAGCATTTT. It is translated as CASSPGTSNQPQHF.

As for this clone: Other DNA variants within this sample encode the same CDR3. The chain recombines TRBV30 with TRBJ1-5, with a tentative D call TRBD1 (5 bases). Germline CDR1 and CDR2: GTSNPN and SVGIG (reference sequence). Trimming removed 3 bases from V and 2 bases from J, with 8 bases in between. The CDR3 totals 13 residues. The CDR3 is CAWSREGNQPQHF. In DNA form, the CDR3 reads TGTGCCTGGAGCAGGGAGGGCAATCAGCCCCAGCATTTT. The variable domain in full, with the rest retrieved from reference TRBV30 and TRBJ1-5, is SQTIHQWPATLVQPVGSPLSLECTVEGTSNPNLYWYRQAAGRGLQLLFYSVGIGQISSEVPQNLSASRPQDRQFILSSKKLLLSDSGFYLCAWSREGNQPQHFGDGTRLSIL.

The V call is TRBV5-8, the J call TRBJ1-2, with D tentatively TRBD1 (5 bases). V shed 5 bases and J shed 0 bases, with 17 bases lying between them. Germline V gives CDR1 SGHTS, CDR2 YDEGEE. The CDR3 contains 16 residues. This CDR3 reads CASRHLRGGSNYGYTF. For the CDR3, the DNA is TGTGCCAGCAGACACTTAAGGGGTGGGTCTAACTATGGCTACACCTTC.

In this sample, this clone turned up once. J is TRBJ1-3 and V is TRBV5-1; D call uncertain. From germline, CDR1 is SGHRS and CDR2 YFSETQ. V gave up 5 bases and J gave up 4 bases, with 13 bases separating them. The CDR3 sequence is 14 residues long. This CDR3 reads CASRQLPGGNTIYF. CDR3 nucleotides: TGCGCCAGCAGGCAACTGCCGGGAGGAAACACCATATATTTT.

Comment on this clone: Different DNA sequences within this sample yield the same CDR3. The rearrangement joins TRBV9 to TRBJ1-3, with D perhaps matching TRBD1 (5 bases). In germline, CDR1 is SGDLS, CDR2 YYNGEE. The CDR3 is made up of 14 amino acids. Deletions cut 3 bases from V and 4 bases from J, with 11 bases between. The CDR3 nucleotides read TGTGCCAGCAGCGCCGGGACTGGCGGAAACACCATATATTTT. The encoded protein is CASSAGTGGNTIYF. The full variable domain, its missing parts supplied by reference TRBV9 and TRBJ1-3, is DSGVTQTPKHLITATGQRVTLRCSPRSGDLSVYWYQQSLDQGLQFLIQYYNGEERAKGNILERFSAQQFPDLHSELNLSSLELGDSALYFCASSAGTGGNTIYFGEGSWLTVV.

This chain links TRBV19 with TRBJ1-2; 7 bases align to TRBD1. The CDR3 is made up of 16 amino acids. Germline V gene lookup returns CDR1 LNHDA and CDR2 SQIVND (reference sequence). V shed 2 bases, J shed 7 bases, and the junction held 13 bases outside the gene matches. The CDR3 coding sequence is TGTGCCAGTAGTATATTTCCAGGGGGGAACCACCTTGGCTACACCTTC. Translating gives CASSIFPGGNHLGYTF.

This chain uses TRBV18 with TRBJ1-2; D is possibly TRBD1 (5 bases). There are 13 residues in the CDR3. Trimming removed 3 bases at V and 6 bases at J, with 11 bases between. Germline assignment: CDR1 KGHSH and CDR2 LQKENI. The DNA for the CDR3 is TGTGCCAGCTCACCTGGGGTCAGGGATGGCTACACCTTC. This translates into CASSPGVRDGYTF.

The rearrangement links TRBV5-6 to TRBJ1-6, with 7 nucleotides matching TRBD1. The CDR3 extends over 15 amino acids. The germline CDR1 and CDR2 sequences are SGHDT and YYEEEE. With V trimmed by 6 bases and J by 7 bases, 10 bases remained unmatched. The CDR3 sequence is CASIRQGGGNSPLHF. CDR3 nucleotide sequence: TGTGCCAGCATAAGACAGGGCGGAGGGAATTCACCCCTCCACTTT. The whole variable domain, remainder taken from reference TRBV5-6 and TRBJ1-6, is DAGVTQSPTHLIKTRGQQVTLRCSPKSGHDTVSWYQQALGQGPQFIFQYYEEEERQRGNFPDRFSGHQFPNYSSELNVNALLLGDSALYLCASIRQGGGNSPLHFGNGTRLTVT.

This clone was detected once. The V and J genes are TRBV28 and TRBJ1-2; 8 bases match TRBD1. The CDR3 has 15 amino acids. J was trimmed by 4 bases and V by 1 base; bases with no gene match: 5. Germline CDR1 and CDR2: MDHEN and SYDVKM. CDR3 amino acids: CASSLLGTGLYGYTF. The CDR3 DNA reads as TGTGCCAGCAGTTTATTGGGGACAGGCCTCTATGGCTACACCTTC.

This chain links TRBV15 with TRBJ2-1, with D maybe TRBD1 (6 bases). CDR3 length: 17 amino acids. Trimming took off 5 bases at V and 12 bases at J, with 29 bases between the two ends. CDR1 is LNHNV and CDR2 is YYDKDF in the germline V gene (reference sequence). CDR3 coding DNA: TGTGCCACCAGCGCCAACTATGAACAGGGACCGGGCCGGGGGCAGTTCTTC. As protein: CATSANYEQGPGRGQFF.

The chain recombines TRBV10-3 with TRBJ2-5, with TRBD1 matching over 11 bases. Germline lookup yields CDR1 ENHRY and CDR2 SYGVKD. This CDR3 has 15 amino acids. With V trimmed by 6 bases and J by 5 bases, 8 bases remained unmatched. DNA for the CDR3: TGTGCCATCAGCAGCCAGGACAGGGGGCGTGAGACCCAGTACTTC. Its protein is CAISSQDRGRETQYF.

The rearrangement uses TRBV9 and TRBJ1-5, with D unresolved. The CDR3 runs 14 residues. Germline V lookup: CDR1 SGDLS, CDR2 YYNGEE. V lost 2 bases to trimming and J lost 2 bases, with 8 bases between them. DNA for the CDR3: TGTGCCAGCAGCGTTGGAGGGCGCAATCAGCCCCAGCATTTT. Its protein product is CASSVGGRNQPQHF. Looking up the rest from reference TRBV9 and TRBJ1-5 gives the full variable domain: DSGVTQTPKHLITATGQRVTLRCSPRSGDLSVYWYQQSLDQGLQFLIQYYNGEERAKGNILERFSAQQFPDLHSELNLSSLELGDSALYFCASSVGGRNQPQHFGDGTRLSIL.

V is TRBV9 and J is TRBJ2-7; tentative D call: TRBD2 (6 bases). Germline CDR1 SGDLS, CDR2 YYNGEE. V lost 0 bases, J lost 7 bases, and 11 bases lay in between. The CDR3 runs to 13 residues. CDR3 residues: CASSVAGDGEQYF. The DNA for the CDR3 is TGTGCCAGCAGCGTAGCGGGAGACGGTGAGCAGTACTTC.

The V gene is TRBV7-9, the J gene TRBJ2-1, with 9 bases that match TRBD1. Germline V gives CDR1 SEHNR, CDR2 FQNEAQ (reference sequence). CDR3 length: 17 amino acids. The V and J ends lost 3 bases and 9 bases, in that order; junction bases with no gene match: 15. CDR3 in amino acids: CASSFGSGTGLRGEQFF. The CDR3 nucleotides read TGTGCCAGCAGCTTCGGCTCCGGGACAGGGCTCCGCGGTGAGCAGTTCTTC.

This clone was found once. This rearrangement joins TRBV4-1 to TRBJ2-2; 12 nucleotides agree with TRBD2. With V trimmed by 2 bases and J by 6 bases, 13 bases remained unmatched. Germline loops: CDR1 MGHRA, CDR2 YSYEKL. The CDR3 sequence is 19 residues long. The CDR3 spells CASSQPALAGGPKAGELFF. The CDR3 coding sequence is TGCGCCAGCAGCCAACCGGCGCTAGCGGGGGGGCCAAAGGCCGGGGAGCTGTTTTTT.

This clone came up a few times. The V gene is TRBV6-4, the J gene TRBJ1-2, with 8 bases matching TRBD1. CDR3 size: 15 residues. V dropped 4 bases and J dropped 4; count of bases not matched to a gene: 8. Germline loops: CDR1 MRHNA, CDR2 SNTAGT. CDR3 protein: CASSAYIDRGYGYTF. Written as DNA, the CDR3 is TGTGCCAGCAGTGCTTATATCGACAGGGGCTATGGCTACACCTTC.

The rearrangement links TRBV7-9 to TRBJ1-6; D is perhaps TRBD1 (5 bases). V was trimmed by 5 bases and J by 10 bases, leaving 21 bases between them. Germline V gives CDR1 SEHNR, CDR2 FQNEAQ (reference sequence). There are 16 residues in the CDR3. The CDR3 region has the DNA TGTGCCAGCAGCGTCGACAGCGCCAACATTAGGTCACCCCTCCACTTT. Protein product: CASSVDSANIRSPLHF.